The clone carrying this T cell receptor (beta chain) was counted a few times. Its antigen is unidentified. The data are from a study of CD8 T cells in ankylosing spondylitis. Study outcomes and limitations: Disease-linked clones reportedly showed significant enrichment in matched ankylosing spondylitis synovial fluid. Reports of some motif variants in reactive arthritis synovial fluid and blood predate this one. Disease-linked clones bore a CD8+ phenotype, appearing relatively rarely in peripheral blood. Seemingly characteristic of ankylosing spondylitis blood was a TCR beta motif consisting of under 10 highly homologous variants.

Quantitative 5'-RACE with molecular barcodes produced the TCR beta libraries. In TCRdb, the 5' RACE reads were re-called with MiXCR into one record per CDR3 protein. The data show a few hundred thousand distinct CDR3 sequences, more than 9.5% seen once. This CDR3 has 16 amino acids. Germline V lookup: CDR1 MNHEY, CDR2 SMNVEV (reference sequence). Trimming pared 2 bases from V and 7 bases from J, leaving 18 bases between. The receptor comes from a male donor with ankylosing spondylitis. The V gene is TRBV27, the J gene TRBJ2-1; D perhaps matches TRBD2 (6 bases). Source material: blood, either unsorted or a sorted T cell fraction (not recorded which). This chain's CDR3 is CASSLPAGYGGNEQFF. In DNA, the CDR3 is TGTGCCAGCAGTTTACCCGCGGGGTATGGGGGAAATGAGCAGTTCTTC.